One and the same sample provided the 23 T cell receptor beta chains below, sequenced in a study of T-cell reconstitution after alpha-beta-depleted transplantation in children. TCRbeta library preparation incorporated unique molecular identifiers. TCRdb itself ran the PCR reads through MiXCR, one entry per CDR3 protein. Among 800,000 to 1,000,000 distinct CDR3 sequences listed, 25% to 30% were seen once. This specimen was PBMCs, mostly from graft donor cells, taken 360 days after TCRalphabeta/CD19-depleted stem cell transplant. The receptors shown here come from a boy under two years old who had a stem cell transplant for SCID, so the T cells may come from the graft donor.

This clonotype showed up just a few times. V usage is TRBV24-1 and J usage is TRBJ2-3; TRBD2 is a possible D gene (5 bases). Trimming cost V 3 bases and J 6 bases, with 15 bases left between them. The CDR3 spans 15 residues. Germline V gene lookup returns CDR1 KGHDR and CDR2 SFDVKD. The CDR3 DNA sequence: TGTGCCACCAGTGATCGGACCCGGGGAAGGGATACGCAGTATTTT. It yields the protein CATSDRTRGRDTQYF.

CDR3 in amino acids: CSARWGGVSTDTQYF. The CDR3 DNA sequence: TGCAGTGCTAGATGGGGGGGGGTGTCCACAGATACGCAGTATTTT. The gene calls are TRBV20-1 and TRBJ2-3; 7 bases are shared with TRBD2. With 2 bases clipped from V and 2 bases from J, the junction kept 7 bases outside the gene matches. The CDR3 length is 15 residues. The germline V gene has CDR1 DFQATT and CDR2 SNEGSKA (reference sequence).

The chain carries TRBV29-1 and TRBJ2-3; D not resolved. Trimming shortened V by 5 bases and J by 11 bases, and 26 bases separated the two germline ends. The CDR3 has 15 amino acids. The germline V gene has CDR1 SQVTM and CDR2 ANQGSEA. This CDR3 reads CSVTNRAKKGYGQYF. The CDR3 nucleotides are TGCAGCGTTACCAACCGGGCTAAGAAAGGATATGGGCAGTATTTT.

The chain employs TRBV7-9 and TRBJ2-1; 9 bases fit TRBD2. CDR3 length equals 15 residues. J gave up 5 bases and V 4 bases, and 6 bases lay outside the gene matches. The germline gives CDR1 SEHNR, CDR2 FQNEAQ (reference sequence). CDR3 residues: CASSWTSAYNNEQFF. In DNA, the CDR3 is TGTGCCAGCAGCTGGACTAGCGCGTATAACAATGAGCAGTTCTTC. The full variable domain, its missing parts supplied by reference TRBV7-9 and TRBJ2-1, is DTGVSQNPRHKITKRGQNVTFRCDPISEHNRLYWYRQTLGQGPEFLTYFQNEAQLEKSRLLSDRFSAERPKGSFSTLEIQRTEQGDSAMYLCASSWTSAYNNEQFFGPGTRLTVL.

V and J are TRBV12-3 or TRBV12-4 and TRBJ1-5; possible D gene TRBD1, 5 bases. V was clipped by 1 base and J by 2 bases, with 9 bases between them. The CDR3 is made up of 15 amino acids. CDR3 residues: CASSLDGDGNQPQHF. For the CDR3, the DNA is TGTGCCAGCAGTTTAGACGGGGACGGCAATCAGCCCCAGCATTTT.

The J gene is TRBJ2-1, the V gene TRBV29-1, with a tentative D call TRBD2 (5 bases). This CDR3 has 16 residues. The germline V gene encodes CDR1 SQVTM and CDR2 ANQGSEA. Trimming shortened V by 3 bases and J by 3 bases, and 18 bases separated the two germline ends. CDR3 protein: CSVEGLERSLYNEQFF. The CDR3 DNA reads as TGCAGCGTTGAGGGTTTGGAGCGGTCCCTCTACAATGAGCAGTTCTTC.

The CDR3 nucleotides are TGTGCCAGCAGTGATTTCGCGACAACCGGGGAGCTGTTTTTT. It translates to CASSDFATTGELFF. The chain recombines TRBV2 with TRBJ2-2; D uncertain. This CDR3 has 14 amino acids. V was cut by 3 bases and J by 5 bases, with 10 bases left in between. Germline CDR1 SNHLY, CDR2 FYNNEI.

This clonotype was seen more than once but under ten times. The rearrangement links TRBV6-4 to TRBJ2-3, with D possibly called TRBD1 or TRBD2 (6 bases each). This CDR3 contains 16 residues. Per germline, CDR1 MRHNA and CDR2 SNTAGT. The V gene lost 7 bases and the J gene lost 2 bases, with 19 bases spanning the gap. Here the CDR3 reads CASTSCFGGPTDTQYF. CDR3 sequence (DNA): TGTGCCAGCACCTCCTGTTTCGGGGGCCCCACAGATACGCAGTATTTT.

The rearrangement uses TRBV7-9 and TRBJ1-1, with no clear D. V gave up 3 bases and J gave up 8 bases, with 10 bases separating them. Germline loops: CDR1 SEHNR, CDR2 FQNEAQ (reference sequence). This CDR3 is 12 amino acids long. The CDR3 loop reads CASSFFPEEAFF. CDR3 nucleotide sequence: TGTGCCAGCAGCTTCTTTCCCGAAGAAGCTTTCTTT.

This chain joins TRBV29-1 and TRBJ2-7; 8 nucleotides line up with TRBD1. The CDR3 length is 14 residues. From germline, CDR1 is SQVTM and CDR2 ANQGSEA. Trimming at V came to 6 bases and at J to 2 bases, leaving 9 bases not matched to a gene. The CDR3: CSVGRQGLTYEQYF. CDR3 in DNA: TGCAGCGTGGGCCGACAGGGGCTAACCTACGAGCAGTACTTC.

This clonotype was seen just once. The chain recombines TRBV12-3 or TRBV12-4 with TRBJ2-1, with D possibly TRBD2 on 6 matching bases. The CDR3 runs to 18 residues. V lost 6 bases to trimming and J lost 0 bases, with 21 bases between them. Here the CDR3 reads CASSPQLYGGFSYNEQFF. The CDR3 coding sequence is TGTGCCAGCAGCCCACAGCTGTATGGGGGGTTCTCCTACAATGAGCAGTTCTTC.

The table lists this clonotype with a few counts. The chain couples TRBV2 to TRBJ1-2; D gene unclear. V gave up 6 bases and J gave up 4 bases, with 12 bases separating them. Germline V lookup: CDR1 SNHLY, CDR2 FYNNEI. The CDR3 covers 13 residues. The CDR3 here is CASRIDTIYGYTF. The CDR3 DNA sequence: TGTGCCAGCAGAATCGACACCATCTATGGCTACACCTTC.

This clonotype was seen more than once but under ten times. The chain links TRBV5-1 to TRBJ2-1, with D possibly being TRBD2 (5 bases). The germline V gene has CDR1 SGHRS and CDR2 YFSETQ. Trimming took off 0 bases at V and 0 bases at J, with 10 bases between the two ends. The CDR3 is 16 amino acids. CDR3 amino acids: CASSLGVAPSYNEQFF. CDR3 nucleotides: TGCGCCAGCAGCTTGGGGGTAGCGCCCTCCTACAATGAGCAGTTCTTC.

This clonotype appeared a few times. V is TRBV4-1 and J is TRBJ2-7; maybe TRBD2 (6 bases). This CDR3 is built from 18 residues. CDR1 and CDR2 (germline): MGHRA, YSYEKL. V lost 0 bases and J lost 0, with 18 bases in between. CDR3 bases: TGCGCCAGCAGCCAAGAATTAAGCGGGCGGATTAGCTCCTACGAGCAGTACTTC. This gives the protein CASSQELSGRISSYEQYF.

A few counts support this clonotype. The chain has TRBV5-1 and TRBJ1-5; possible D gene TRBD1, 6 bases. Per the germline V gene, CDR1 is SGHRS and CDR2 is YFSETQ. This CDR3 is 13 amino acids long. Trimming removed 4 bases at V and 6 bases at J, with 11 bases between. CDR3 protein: CASSPIGGQPQHF. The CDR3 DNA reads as TGCGCCAGCAGCCCAATAGGGGGTCAGCCCCAGCATTTT.

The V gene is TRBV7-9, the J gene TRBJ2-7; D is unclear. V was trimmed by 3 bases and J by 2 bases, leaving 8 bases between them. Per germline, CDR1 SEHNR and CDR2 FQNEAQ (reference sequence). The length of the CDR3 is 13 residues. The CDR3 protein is CASSLSWAYEQYF. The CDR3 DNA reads TGTGCCAGCAGCTTGTCCTGGGCCTACGAGCAGTACTTC.

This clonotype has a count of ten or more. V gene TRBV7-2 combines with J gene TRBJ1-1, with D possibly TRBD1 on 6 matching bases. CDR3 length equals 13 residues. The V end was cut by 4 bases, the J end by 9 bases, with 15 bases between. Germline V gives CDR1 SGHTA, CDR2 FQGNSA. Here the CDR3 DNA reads TGTGCCAGCAGCTCCTTTCGCAGGGGACAAGCTTTCTTT. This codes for CASSSFRRGQAFF. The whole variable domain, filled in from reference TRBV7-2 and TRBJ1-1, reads GAGVSQSPSNKVTEKGKDVELRCDPISGHTALYWYRQSLGQGLEFLIYFQGNSAPDKSGLPSDRFSAERTGGSVSTLTIQRTQQEDSAVYLCASSSFRRGQAFFGQGTRLTVV.

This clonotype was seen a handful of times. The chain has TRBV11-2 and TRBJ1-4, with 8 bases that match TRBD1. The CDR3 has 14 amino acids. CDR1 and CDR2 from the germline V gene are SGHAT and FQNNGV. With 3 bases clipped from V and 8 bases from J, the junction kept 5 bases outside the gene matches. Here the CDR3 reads CASSFTGGREKLFF. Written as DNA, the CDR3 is TGTGCCAGCAGCTTTACAGGGGGACGCGAAAAACTGTTTTTT.

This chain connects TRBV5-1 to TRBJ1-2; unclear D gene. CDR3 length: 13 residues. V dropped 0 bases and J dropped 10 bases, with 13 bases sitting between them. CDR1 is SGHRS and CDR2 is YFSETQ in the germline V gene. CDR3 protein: CASSLVAPEVYTF. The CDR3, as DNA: TGCGCCAGCAGCTTGGTGGCCCCCGAGGTCTACACCTTC.

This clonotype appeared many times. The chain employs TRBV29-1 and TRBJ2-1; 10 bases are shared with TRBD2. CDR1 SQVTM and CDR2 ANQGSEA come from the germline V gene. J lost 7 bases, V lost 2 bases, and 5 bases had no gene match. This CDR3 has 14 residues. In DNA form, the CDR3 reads TGCAGCGTTGAAAGGGGACTAGCGCGAAATGAGCAGTTCTTC. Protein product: CSVERGLARNEQFF.

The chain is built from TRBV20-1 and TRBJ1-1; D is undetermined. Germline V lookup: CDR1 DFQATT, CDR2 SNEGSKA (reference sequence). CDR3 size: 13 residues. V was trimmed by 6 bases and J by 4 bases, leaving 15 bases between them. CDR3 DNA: TGCAGTGCAGCTAGGGAGTATGGCACTGAAGCTTTCTTT. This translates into CSAAREYGTEAFF.

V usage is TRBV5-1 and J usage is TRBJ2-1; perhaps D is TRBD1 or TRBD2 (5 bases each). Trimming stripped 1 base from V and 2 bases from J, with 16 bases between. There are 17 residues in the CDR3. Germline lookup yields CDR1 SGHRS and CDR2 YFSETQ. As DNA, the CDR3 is TGCGCCAGCAGCTTGAGTTACGGGGCTAGTCCCTACAATGAGCAGTTCTTC. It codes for CASSLSYGASPYNEQFF.

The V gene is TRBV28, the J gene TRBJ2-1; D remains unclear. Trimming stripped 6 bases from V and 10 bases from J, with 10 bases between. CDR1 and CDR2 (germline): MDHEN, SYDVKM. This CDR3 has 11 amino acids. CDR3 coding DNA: TGTGCCAGCAGGATGGGGTACGAGCAGTTCTTC. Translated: CASRMGYEQFF.